The 21 T cell receptor beta chains listed next were all sequenced from one sample in a study of T cells in Graves' hyperthyroidism and ophthalmopathy. The CDR3 regions of TCR beta were amplified from RNA transcripts. An initial round of RT-PCR targeting the TCR CDR3 relied on the HTBI primer set. TCRdb reprocessed the multiplex PCR reads with MiXCR, giving one entry per CDR3 protein. The sample lists roughly 840,000 distinct CDR3 sequences; over 35% were seen once. The sample taken for sequencing was blood. The receptors derive from a man younger than 35 with Graves' hyperthyroidism.

The chain links TRBV7-2 to TRBJ2-2, with 9 bases matching TRBD1. CDR3 length equals 19 residues. Germline V gene data show CDR1 as SGHTA and CDR2 as FQGNSA. The V gene end was trimmed by 5 bases and the J gene end by 0 bases; junction bases not matched to a gene: 13. The CDR3 loop reads CASSQRSGDRDANTGELFF. The DNA for the CDR3 is TGTGCCAGCAGCCAGCGGTCAGGGGACAGGGATGCGAACACCGGGGAGCTGTTTTTT.

The V and J genes are TRBV10-3 and TRBJ2-7; D gene ambiguous. There are 16 residues in the CDR3. V was trimmed by 2 bases and J by 0 bases, leaving 14 bases between them. Looked up from germline, CDR1 is ENHRY and CDR2 is SYGVKD. CDR3 region: CAISENPPAASYEQYF. Here the CDR3 DNA reads TGTGCCATCAGTGAGAACCCCCCAGCCGCCTCCTACGAGCAGTACTTC.

The chain couples TRBV7-8 to TRBJ1-4, with unresolved D. Between the trimmed V and J ends, which lost 4 bases and 0 bases, there was a span of 15 bases. In germline, CDR1 is SGHVS, CDR2 FQNEAQ. The CDR3 extends over 17 amino acids. The CDR3 reads CASSSWLLGATNEKLFF. The CDR3 DNA reads as TGTGCCAGCAGCTCGTGGCTCCTCGGGGCAACTAATGAAAAACTGTTTTTT.

About this clonotype: A read error may produce the germline difference seen at one junction end. CDR3 amino acids: CSVTGENSGELFF. In nucleotides, the CDR3 is TGCAGCGTCACAGGGGAGAACAGCGGGGAGCTGTTTTTT. This sequence joins TRBV29-1 and TRBJ2-2; 7 nucleotides agree with TRBD1. This CDR3 spans 13 amino acids. The V gene's germline CDR1 is SQVTM and CDR2 ANQGSEA.

This clonotype was observed many times. This chain uses TRBV7-9 with TRBJ1-2; no clear D gene. Germline V gene lookup returns CDR1 SEHNR and CDR2 FQNEAQ (reference sequence). V dropped 1 base and J dropped 4 bases, with 7 bases sitting between them. The CDR3 contains 13 residues. CDR3 sequence reads: CASSLDGFYGYTF. The CDR3 DNA reads TGTGCCAGCAGCTTAGACGGCTTCTATGGCTACACCTTC. Full variable domain (missing parts from reference TRBV7-9 and TRBJ1-2): DTGVSQNPRHKITKRGQNVTFRCDPISEHNRLYWYRQTLGQGPEFLTYFQNEAQLEKSRLLSDRFSAERPKGSFSTLEIQRTEQGDSAMYLCASSLDGFYGYTFGSGTRLTVV.

This clonotype was counted at least ten times. The chain couples TRBV29-1 to TRBJ1-1; D not certain. This CDR3 comprises 13 residues. Per germline, CDR1 SQVTM and CDR2 ANQGSEA. The germline V and J ends were trimmed by 6 bases and 1 base, with 12 bases remaining between them. This CDR3 reads CSVQTSPNTEAFF. The CDR3 nucleotides read TGCAGCGTCCAGACAAGCCCGAACACTGAAGCTTTCTTT.

This clonotype was seen a single time. The chain recombines TRBV7-9 with TRBJ2-5, with TRBD2 identical over 9 bases. The CDR3 contains 15 residues. J lost 4 bases, V lost 4 bases, and 7 bases had no gene match. CDR1 and CDR2 (germline): SEHNR, FQNEAQ (reference sequence). CDR3 bases: TGTGCCAGCAGCTCCGTCGGCGGGAGGGCAGAGACCCAGTACTTC. It is translated as CASSSVGGRAETQYF.

This clonotype has at least ten counts. The chain links TRBV2 to TRBJ1-1; the D gene is possibly TRBD1 (5 bases). V was pared by 5 bases and J by 4 bases, with 14 bases between. The length of the CDR3 is 14 residues. The germline V gene has CDR1 SNHLY and CDR2 FYNNEI. The CDR3 DNA follows: TGTGCCAGCAGTATTGAGGGGCCGACCACTGAAGCTTTCTTT. Its protein is CASSIEGPTTEAFF.

V usage is TRBV7-2 and J usage is TRBJ2-2, with D hard to call. Germline V gene lookup returns CDR1 SGHTA and CDR2 FQGNSA. The germline V and J ends were trimmed by 4 bases and 4 bases, with 13 bases remaining between them. This CDR3 is built from 15 residues. In DNA form, the CDR3 reads TGTGCCAGCAGCTCCATGTTACAGAGCACCGGGGAGCTGTTTTTT. This encodes CASSSMLQSTGELFF.

This clonotype was observed a few times. J is TRBJ1-1 and V is TRBV5-1; the match to TRBD1 covers 9 bases. Germline lookup yields CDR1 SGHRS and CDR2 YFSETQ. This CDR3 has 17 residues. The junction had 11 bases not matched to a gene; V was cut back by 4 bases and J by 1 base. CDR3 loop: CASSPPGQGPENTEAFF. DNA for the CDR3: TGCGCCAGCAGCCCACCGGGACAGGGCCCCGAGAACACTGAAGCTTTCTTT.

Turning to this clonotype: A much larger clone lies one base from this, so it may be a read error. This is likely a read error, given that the CDR3 carries no conserved phenylalanine or tryptophan at its end. This chain joins TRBV14 and TRBJ1-1, with D possibly matching TRBD1 (6 bases). V was pared by 4 bases and J by 2 bases, with 17 bases between. The CDR3 runs 16 residues. CDR1 SGHDN and CDR2 FVKESK come from the germline V gene. The CDR3 coding sequence is TGTGCCAGCAGCCCAAAAGGGCGGGGGCCCAACACTGAAGCTTTCCTT. It yields the protein CASSPKGRGPNTEAFL.

The chain couples TRBV7-9 to TRBJ1-5; tentatively, D is TRBD1 (5 bases). The germline V and J ends were trimmed by 5 bases and 3 bases, with 17 bases remaining between them. Germline V gives CDR1 SEHNR, CDR2 FQNEAQ (reference sequence). The CDR3 loop spans 16 amino acids. DNA for the CDR3: TGTGCCAGCAGCCACGGAGGGAACAGGTACAATCAGCCCCAGCATTTT. It is translated as CASSHGGNRYNQPQHF.

This clonotype was counted between two and nine times. The rearrangement joins TRBV7-9 to TRBJ2-7; D is perhaps TRBD1 (6 bases). In germline, CDR1 is SEHNR, CDR2 FQNEAQ (reference sequence). V shed 0 bases and J shed 4 bases, with 13 bases lying between them. This CDR3 has 15 residues. The CDR3 reads CASSLATGPVYEQYF. CDR3 DNA sequence: TGTGCCAGCAGCTTAGCGACAGGCCCCGTTTACGAGCAGTACTTC.

A word on this clonotype: Being one base from a much bigger clone, this may be a read error. The V gene is TRBV7-3, the J gene TRBJ1-4, with D tentatively TRBD1 (6 bases). Germline CDR1 and CDR2: SGHTA and FQGTGA. This CDR3 comprises 15 residues. Trimming took 8 bases from V and 5 from J, leaving 18 bases between them. This CDR3 is CASGVEQGMNEKLFF. The CDR3 bases are TGTGCCAGCGGCGTTGAACAGGGTATGAATGAAAAACTGTTTTTT.

This clonotype was seen more than once but under ten times. V gene TRBV28 combines with J gene TRBJ1-1, with 7 nucleotides matching TRBD1. The length of the CDR3 is 13 residues. Germline CDR1 MDHEN, CDR2 SYDVKM. After removal of 10 bases from V and 4 bases from J, the junction contained 9 bases not matched to a gene. In nucleotides, the CDR3 is TGTGCCACGGAAACAGGGGCGGGCACTGAAGCTTTCTTT. Translation: CATETGAGTEAFF.

This clonotype came up once. The rearrangement links TRBV7-8 to TRBJ1-5, with 7 bases identical to TRBD1. Germline CDR1 SGHVS, CDR2 FQNEAQ. The CDR3 covers 15 residues. Trimming at V came to 5 bases and at J to 5 bases, leaving 9 bases not matched to a gene. In nucleotides, the CDR3 is TGTGCCAGCAGCCAAGCGACAGGGATCGATCAGCCCCAGCATTTT. Translated: CASSQATGIDQPQHF.

The chain employs TRBV6-1 and TRBJ2-7, with 7 bases fitting TRBD2. The trim removed 2 bases at V and 2 bases at J, leaving 6 bases unmatched. Germline lookup yields CDR1 MNHNS and CDR2 SASEGT. This CDR3 region has 15 residues. The CDR3 region is CASSEWGGRAYEQYF. Written as DNA, the CDR3 is TGTGCCAGCAGTGAATGGGGAGGGAGGGCCTACGAGCAGTACTTC.

This clonotype was detected many times. The chain recombines TRBV7-8 with TRBJ1-5; D uncertain. Trimming shortened V by 0 bases and J by 4 bases, and 4 bases separated the two germline ends. Germline values: CDR1 SGHVS, CDR2 FQNEAQ. This CDR3 has 13 residues. CDR3 in amino acids: CASSLARNQPQHF. The CDR3 DNA follows: TGTGCCAGCAGCTTAGCGCGGAATCAGCCCCAGCATTTT.

On this clonotype: Sequence at one end of the junction differs from germline and may be a read error. The chain links TRBV6-4 to TRBJ2-5; D is ambiguous. The CDR3 has 13 amino acids. Per the germline V gene, CDR1 is MRHNA and CDR2 is SNTAGT. CDR3 in amino acids: CANSDSPGETQYF. Written as DNA, the CDR3 is TGTGCCAACAGTGACTCCCCCGGGGAGACCCAGTACTTC.

The chain has TRBV7-2 and TRBJ2-7; D might be TRBD2 (5 bases). Germline values: CDR1 SGHTA, CDR2 FQGNSA. The CDR3 is 14 amino acids. Trimming cost V 1 base and J 3 bases, with 10 bases left between them. CDR3: CASSLVQGGYEQYF. CDR3 DNA: TGTGCCAGCAGCTTAGTTCAAGGAGGCTACGAGCAGTACTTC.

This rearrangement joins TRBV15 to TRBJ1-2; tentative D call: TRBD1 (5 bases). There are 16 residues in the CDR3. V was cut by 6 bases and J by 3 bases, with 20 bases left in between. CDR1 is LNHNV, CDR2 YYDKDF, per germline (reference sequence). CDR3 sequence (DNA): TGTGCCACCAGTACAGGTCCGAGGGCTATAGACTATGGCTACACCTTC. It specifies CATSTGPRAIDYGYTF.